The 24 T cell receptor beta chains below all came from one sample that was sequenced in a study of a mutant IDH1 vaccine in newly diagnosed glioma. TCRdb keeps only in-frame clones here, not all; method: immunoSEQ multiplex PCR. The sample has about 32,000 clones, about four fifths seen once. As for time point: baseline, week 1 (first vaccination visit). The treatment: pre-vaccination baseline after standard-of-care therapy. The sample here was PBMCs, taken from a glioma patient treated with radiotherapy, temozolomide or both. These receptors all come from a man aged 25 to 40 with glioma.

V gene TRBV27 combines with J gene TRBJ2-7; D remains ambiguous. The CDR3 is 12 amino acids. The germline V and J ends were trimmed by 3 bases and 7 bases, with 10 bases remaining between them. Germline lookup yields CDR1 MNHEY and CDR2 SMNVEV (reference sequence). For the CDR3, the DNA is TGTGCCAGCAGTTTCGACGGTCTGGAGCAGTACTTC. It translates to CASSFDGLEQYF.

The CDR3 sequence: CASSLESGRRANSPLHF. DNA for the CDR3: TGCGCCAGCAGCTTGGAGTCGGGCAGGAGGGCTAATTCACCCCTCCACTTT. V is TRBV5-1 and J is TRBJ1-6; D is uncertain. Germline CDR1 and CDR2: SGHRS and YFSETQ. This CDR3 has 17 amino acids. V was trimmed by 0 bases and J by 6 bases, leaving 16 bases between them.

V gene TRBV2 combines with J gene TRBJ2-2; 10 nucleotides line up with TRBD1. The V gene end was trimmed by 6 bases and the J gene end by 4 bases; junction bases not matched to a gene: 5. Germline assignment: CDR1 SNHLY and CDR2 FYNNEI. This CDR3 spans 15 amino acids. CDR3 DNA: TGTGCCAGCAGACGGACAGGGGGTGGCACCGGGGAGCTGTTTTTT. This translates into CASRRTGGGTGELFF.

The J gene is TRBJ1-1, the V gene TRBV5-4; a weak D match, TRBD1 (5 bases). Germline V gene data show CDR1 as SGHNT and CDR2 as YYREEE (reference sequence). Trimming took 4 bases from V and 5 from J, leaving 18 bases between them. This CDR3 spans 15 amino acids. DNA of the CDR3: TGTGCCAGCAGCCCGGGACGGACAAGAAGTACTGAAGCTTTCTTT. The encoded protein is CASSPGRTRSTEAFF.

The chain couples TRBV4-1 to TRBJ1-3; D gene unclear. Germline values: CDR1 MGHRA, CDR2 YSYEKL. Trimming stripped 6 bases from V and 0 bases from J, with 6 bases between. This CDR3 is built from 13 residues. This chain's CDR3 is CASSGNSGNTIYF. For the CDR3, the DNA is TGCGCCAGCAGTGGTAACTCTGGAAACACCATATATTTT.

This clone was picked up one time. The CDR3 nucleotides are TGCGCCAGCAGCTTGGAAGACAGGGGGGAGTCTGAGCAGTACTTC. Translating it yields CASSLEDRGESEQYF. This chain joins TRBV5-1 and TRBJ2-7; TRBD1 agrees at 9 bases. Per germline, CDR1 SGHRS and CDR2 YFSETQ. CDR3 size: 15 residues. V dropped 0 bases and J dropped 7; count of bases not matched to a gene: 8. The complete variable domain, with remaining parts taken from reference TRBV5-1 and TRBJ2-7, reads KAGVTQTPRYLIKTRGQQVTLSCSPISGHRSVSWYQQTPGQGLQFLFEYFSETQRNKGNFPGRFSGRQFSNSRSEMNVSTLELGDSALYLCASSLEDRGESEQYFGPGTRLTVT.

In this sample, this clone turned up a few times. V and J are TRBV2 and TRBJ1-1; D is possibly TRBD1 (5 bases). Looked up from germline, CDR1 is SNHLY and CDR2 is FYNNEI. CDR3 size: 14 residues. V lost 4 bases and J 5 bases, leaving 14 bases between the germline ends. Here the CDR3 reads CASSGAEGRTEAFF. Here the CDR3 DNA reads TGTGCCAGCAGTGGGGCGGAGGGACGGACTGAAGCTTTCTTT.

V and J are TRBV28 and TRBJ2-5; 8 nucleotides agree with TRBD2. Germline lookup yields CDR1 MDHEN and CDR2 SYDVKM. The CDR3 is 14 amino acids. With 5 bases clipped from V and 5 bases from J, the junction kept 7 bases outside the gene matches. The CDR3 DNA reads as TGTGCCAGCAGTCTATTCGGCGGGGGGGAGACCCAGTACTTC. Its translation: CASSLFGGGETQYF.

The genes are TRBV5-1 and TRBJ1-2, with a tentative D call TRBD1 (5 bases). Germline CDR1 SGHRS, CDR2 YFSETQ. This CDR3 has 17 amino acids. V lost 4 bases to trimming and J lost 6 bases, with 25 bases between them. DNA for the CDR3: TGCGCCAGCAGCCCCACGCGGGACTCCGCTGTACTTGATGGCTACACCTTC. Its protein is CASSPTRDSAVLDGYTF.

This sequence joins TRBV10-3 and TRBJ1-1, with D perhaps TRBD1 (5 bases). Germline-derived CDR1 and CDR2 are ENHRY and SYGVKD. V lost 4 bases and J 7 bases, leaving 16 bases between the germline ends. CDR3 length equals 14 residues. CDR3 nucleotide sequence: TGTGCCATCAGTGTGGGGGACTTCGGAGGTGAAGCTTTCTTT. Its protein is CAISVGDFGGEAFF.

The V call is TRBV4-3, the J call TRBJ1-4, with 9 bases lining up with TRBD1. The length of the CDR3 is 15 residues. Germline assignment: CDR1 LGHNA and CDR2 YSLEER. Unmatched junction bases numbered 1, after V lost 4 bases and J lost 1 base. The CDR3 spells CASSPGQGTNEKLFF. The CDR3 DNA reads TGCGCCAGCAGCCCGGGACAGGGAACTAATGAAAAACTGTTTTTT.

The CDR3: CASSPGVVYGYTF. The CDR3 coding sequence is TGTGCCAGCAGCCCTGGAGTGGTCTATGGCTACACCTTC. The chain joins TRBV5-4 to TRBJ1-2; no firm D call. Germline V CDR1 and CDR2: SGHNT, YYREEE (reference sequence). This CDR3 is 13 amino acids long. V was trimmed by 4 bases and J by 4 bases, leaving 11 bases between them.

This clone was counted a single time. The chain employs TRBV5-6 and TRBJ2-5; D is possibly TRBD2 (6 bases). The V end was cut by 3 bases, the J end by 5 bases, with 14 bases between. The germline V gene encodes CDR1 SGHDT and CDR2 YYEEEE. The CDR3 runs to 14 residues. This CDR3 reads CASSWTGSRETQYF. CDR3 in DNA: TGTGCCAGCAGCTGGACCGGGAGCAGGGAGACCCAGTACTTC.

The chain couples TRBV4-3 to TRBJ1-2; TRBD1 matches at 10 bases. CDR3 length: 17 residues. Per germline, CDR1 LGHNA and CDR2 YSLEER. V lost 4 bases to trimming and J lost 8 bases; unmatched junction nucleotides: 16. As DNA, the CDR3 is TGCGCCAGCAGCCGTCGGAAGTGGGGACAGGGGTTCCACGGCTACACCTTC. It encodes CASSRRKWGQGFHGYTF.

This clone was observed once. The chain's CDR3 is CASSLDRGDYGYTF. The CDR3 DNA sequence: TGTGCCAGCAGCCTGGACAGGGGCGACTATGGCTACACCTTC. The V gene is TRBV11-2, the J gene TRBJ1-2, with 9 bases identical to TRBD1. CDR3 length: 14 residues. After removal of 5 bases from V and 3 bases from J, the junction contained 4 bases not matched to a gene. The germline gives CDR1 SGHAT, CDR2 FQNNGV.

This clone was seen a handful of times. The chain joins TRBV6-6 to TRBJ1-5, with D possibly being TRBD1 (5 bases). Trimming removed 6 bases at V and 3 bases at J, with 12 bases between. There are 14 residues in the CDR3. Per the germline V gene, CDR1 is MNHNY and CDR2 is SVGAGI (reference sequence). The CDR3 reads CASSFGGLNQPQHF. CDR3 in DNA: TGTGCCAGCAGCTTCGGGGGACTCAATCAGCCCCAGCATTTT.

The V gene is TRBV5-1, the J gene TRBJ2-3; possibly TRBD1 for D (5 bases). The CDR3 contains 17 residues. V lost 3 bases and J lost 3, with 20 bases in between. Germline V lookup: CDR1 SGHRS, CDR2 YFSETQ. The chain's CDR3 is CASSWEDSPTGTDTQYF. In DNA form, the CDR3 reads TGCGCCAGCAGCTGGGAAGACAGCCCAACTGGGACAGATACGCAGTATTTT. The whole variable domain, remainder taken from reference TRBV5-1 and TRBJ2-3, is KAGVTQTPRYLIKTRGQQVTLSCSPISGHRSVSWYQQTPGQGLQFLFEYFSETQRNKGNFPGRFSGRQFSNSRSEMNVSTLELGDSALYLCASSWEDSPTGTDTQYFGPGTRLTVL.

The chain carries TRBV6-6 and TRBJ1-2; 8 bases fit TRBD1. Trimming removed 5 bases from V and 6 bases from J; junction bases left unmatched: 8. Looked up from germline, CDR1 is MNHNY and CDR2 is SVGAGI (reference sequence). The CDR3 length is 14 residues. The CDR3 here is CASSARDRSDGYTF. Written as DNA, the CDR3 is TGTGCCAGCAGTGCAAGGGACAGGTCGGATGGCTACACCTTC.

This sequence joins TRBV18 and TRBJ2-2; 9 bases fit TRBD1. J lost 6 bases, V lost 2 bases, and 10 bases had no gene match. CDR3 size: 17 residues. Per the germline V gene, CDR1 is KGHSH and CDR2 is LQKENI. The CDR3 loop is CASSPRDRVAIAGELFF. The CDR3 DNA sequence: TGTGCCAGCTCACCAAGGGACAGGGTTGCAATCGCCGGGGAGCTGTTTTTT.

J is TRBJ2-5 and V is TRBV27, with D perhaps TRBD1 or TRBD2 (6 bases each). The length of the CDR3 is 16 residues. The V end lost 0 bases, the J end lost 7 bases, and 18 bases lay between the germline ends. Per the germline V gene, CDR1 is MNHEY and CDR2 is SMNVEV (reference sequence). The CDR3 spells CASSLSSGRGGGTQYF. The CDR3 nucleotides are TGTGCCAGCAGTTTATCAAGCGGAAGAGGGGGAGGGACCCAGTACTTC.

The chain couples TRBV30 to TRBJ2-1, with TRBD1 identical over 7 bases. The CDR3 has 16 amino acids. Germline trimming cut 0 bases from V and 2 bases from J; bases unmatched to any gene: 7. Germline CDR1 and CDR2: GTSNPN and SVGIG (reference sequence). CDR3 loop: CAWSVRTGAAYNEQFF. In DNA form, the CDR3 reads TGTGCCTGGAGTGTACGAACAGGGGCGGCCTACAATGAGCAGTTCTTC.

The chain employs TRBV2 and TRBJ1-1, with D unclear. The CDR3 covers 15 residues. V lost 6 bases, J lost 0 bases, and 14 bases lay in between. In germline, CDR1 is SNHLY, CDR2 FYNNEI. In DNA, the CDR3 is TGTGCCAGCAGGATAGGACGGAGTATGAACACTGAAGCTTTCTTT. Its translation is CASRIGRSMNTEAFF.

CDR3 bases: TGTGCCAGCAGCTTCCTATCGGGACAGGGGCCGGGGGGTTCCTACGAGCAGTACTTC. Protein sequence: CASSFLSGQGPGGSYEQYF. The rearrangement uses TRBV7-2 and TRBJ2-7; 10 bases fit TRBD1. The CDR3 consists of 19 residues. CDR1 SGHTA and CDR2 FQGNSA come from the germline V gene. Trimming at V came to 3 bases and at J to 1 base, leaving 15 bases not matched to a gene.

J is TRBJ2-5 and V is TRBV15, with 9 bases identical to TRBD1. The CDR3 is 14 amino acids. With 4 bases clipped from V and 2 bases from J, the junction kept 2 bases outside the gene matches. Germline V gene data show CDR1 as LNHNV and CDR2 as YYDKDF (reference sequence). CDR3 amino acids: CATSTGTGQETQYF. The CDR3 region has the DNA TGTGCCACCAGCACCGGGACAGGGCAAGAGACCCAGTACTTC.